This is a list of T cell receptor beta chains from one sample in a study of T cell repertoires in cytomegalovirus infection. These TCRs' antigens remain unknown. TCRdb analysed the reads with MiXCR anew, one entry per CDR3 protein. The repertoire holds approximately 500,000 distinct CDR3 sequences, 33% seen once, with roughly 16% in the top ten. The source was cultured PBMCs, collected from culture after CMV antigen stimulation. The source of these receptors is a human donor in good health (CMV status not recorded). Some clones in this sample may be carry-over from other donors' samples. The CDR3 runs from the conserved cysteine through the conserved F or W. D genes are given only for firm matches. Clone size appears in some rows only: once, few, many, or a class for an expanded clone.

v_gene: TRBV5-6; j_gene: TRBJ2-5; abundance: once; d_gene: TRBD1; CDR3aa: CASSSGTGKGETQYF; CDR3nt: TGTGCCAGCAGCTCCGGGACAGGGAAGGGCGAGACCCAGTACTTC
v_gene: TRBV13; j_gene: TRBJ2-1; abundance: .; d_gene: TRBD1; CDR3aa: CASRVKGRGLEQFF; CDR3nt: TGTGCCAGCAGGGTTAAGGGCAGGGGGCTTGAGCAGTTCTTC
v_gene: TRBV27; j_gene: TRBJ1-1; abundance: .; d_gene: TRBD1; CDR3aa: CASSLRTGGGTEAFF; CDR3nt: TGTGCCAGCAGTCTGAGGACAGGGGGCGGCACTGAAGCTTTCTTT
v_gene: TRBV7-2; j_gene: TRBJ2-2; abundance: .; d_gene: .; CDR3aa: CASSYSPVLPWELFF; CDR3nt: TGTGCCAGCAGCTATTCCCCGGTCCTGCCGTGGGAGCTGTTTTTT
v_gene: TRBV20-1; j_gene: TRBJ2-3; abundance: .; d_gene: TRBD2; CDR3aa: CSARDLRREGLGDTQYF; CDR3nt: TGCAGTGCTAGAGATTTGCGGCGGGAGGGCCTTGGAGATACGCAGTATTTT
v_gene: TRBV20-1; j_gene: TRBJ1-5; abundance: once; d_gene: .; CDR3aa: CSARNSDRGQDSNQPQHF; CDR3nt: TGCAGTGCCCGAAACTCGGACAGAGGGCAAGATAGCAATCAGCCCCAGCATTTT
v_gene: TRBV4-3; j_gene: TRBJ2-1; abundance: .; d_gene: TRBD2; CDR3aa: CASSQRLAGGPWEQFF; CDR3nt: TGCGCCAGCAGCCAACGACTAGCGGGAGGGCCCTGGGAGCAGTTCTTC
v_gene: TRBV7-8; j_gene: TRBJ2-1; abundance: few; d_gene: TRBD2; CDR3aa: CASSLGGRTNNEQFF; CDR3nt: TGTGCCAGCAGCTTAGGCGGGAGGACCAACAATGAGCAGTTCTTC
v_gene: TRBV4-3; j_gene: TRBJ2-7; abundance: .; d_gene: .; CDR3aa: CASSQDRTRSYEQYF; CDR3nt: TGCGCCAGCAGCCAAGACCGGACTCGCTCCTACGAGCAGTACTTC
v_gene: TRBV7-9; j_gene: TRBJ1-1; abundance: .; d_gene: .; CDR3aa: CASSLLGRSKGTEAFF; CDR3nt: TGTGCCAGCAGCTTATTAGGTCGTTCTAAGGGCACTGAAGCTTTCTTT
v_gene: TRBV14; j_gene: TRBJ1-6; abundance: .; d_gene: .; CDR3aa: CASSQEHSPLHF; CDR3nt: TGTGCCAGCAGCCAAGAGCATTCACCCCTCCACTTT
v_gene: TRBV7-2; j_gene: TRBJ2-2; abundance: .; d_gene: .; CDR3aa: CASSLAGGTNTRELFF; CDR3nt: TGTGCCAGCAGCTTAGCCGGAGGGACCAACACCCGGGAGCTGTTTTTT
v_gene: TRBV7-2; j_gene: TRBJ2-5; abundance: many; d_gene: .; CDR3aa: CASSLDYPQETQYF; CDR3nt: TGTGCCAGCAGCTTAGACTACCCCCAAGAGACCCAGTACTTC
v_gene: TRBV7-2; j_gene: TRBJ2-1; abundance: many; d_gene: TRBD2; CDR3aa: CASSLAPGLAGANEQFF; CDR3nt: TGTGCCAGCAGCTTAGCCCCGGGACTAGCGGGAGCTAATGAGCAGTTCTTC
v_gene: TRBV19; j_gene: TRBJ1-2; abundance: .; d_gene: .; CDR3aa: CASSKEDISGYTF; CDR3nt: TGTGCCAGTAGTAAGGAGGACATCTCTGGCTACACCTTC
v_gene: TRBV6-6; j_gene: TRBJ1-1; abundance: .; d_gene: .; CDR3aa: CASSYSMGQAMNTEAFF; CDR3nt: TGTGCCAGCAGTTACTCCATGGGTCAGGCTATGAACACTGAAGCTTTCTTT
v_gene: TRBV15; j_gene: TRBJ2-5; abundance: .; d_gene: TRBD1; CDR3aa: CATSAHRGLKETQYF; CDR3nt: TGTGCCACCAGCGCCCACAGGGGATTGAAAGAGACCCAGTACTTC
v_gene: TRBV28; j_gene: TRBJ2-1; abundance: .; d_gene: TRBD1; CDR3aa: CASSSLDRVNNEQFF; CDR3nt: TGTGCCAGCAGTTCCCTGGACAGGGTAAACAATGAGCAGTTCTTC
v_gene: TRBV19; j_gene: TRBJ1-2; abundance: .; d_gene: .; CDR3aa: CASSTPRQGPYYGYTF; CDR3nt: TGTGCCAGTAGTACCCCCCGTCAGGGGCCCTACTATGGCTACACCTTC
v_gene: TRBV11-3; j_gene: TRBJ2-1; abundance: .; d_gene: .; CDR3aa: CASSPRLVSREQFF; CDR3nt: TGTGCCAGCAGCCCCAGACTAGTGTCACGTGAGCAGTTCTTC
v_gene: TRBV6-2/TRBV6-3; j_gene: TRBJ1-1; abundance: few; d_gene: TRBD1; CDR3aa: CASSFLGGAKTEGALNTEAFF; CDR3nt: TGTGCCAGCAGTTTTCTGGGTGGGGCGAAAACAGAGGGGGCTCTGAACACTGAAGCTTTCTTT
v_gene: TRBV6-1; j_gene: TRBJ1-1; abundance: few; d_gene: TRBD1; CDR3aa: CASSGQGAFNTEAFF; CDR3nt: TGTGCCAGCAGTGGACAGGGGGCATTCAACACTGAAGCTTTCTTT
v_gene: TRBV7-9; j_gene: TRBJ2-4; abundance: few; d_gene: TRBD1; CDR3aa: CASKAGGSLPGIQYF; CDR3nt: TGTGCCAGCAAAGCAGGGGGAAGTTTGCCGGGCATTCAGTACTTC
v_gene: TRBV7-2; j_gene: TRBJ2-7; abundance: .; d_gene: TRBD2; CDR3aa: CASSTRLAVTQQYF; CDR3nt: TGTGCCAGCAGCACTCGACTAGCGGTTACGCAGCAGTACTTC